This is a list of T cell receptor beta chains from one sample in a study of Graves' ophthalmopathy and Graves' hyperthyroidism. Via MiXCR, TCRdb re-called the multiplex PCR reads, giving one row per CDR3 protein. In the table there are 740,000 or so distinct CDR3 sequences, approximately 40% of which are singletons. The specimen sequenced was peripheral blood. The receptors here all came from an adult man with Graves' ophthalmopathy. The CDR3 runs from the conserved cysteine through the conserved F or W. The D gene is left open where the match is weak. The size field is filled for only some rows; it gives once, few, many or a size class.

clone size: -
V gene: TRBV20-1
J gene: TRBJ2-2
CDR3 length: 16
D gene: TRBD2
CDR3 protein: CSASRFPSGRGGELFF
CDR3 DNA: TGCAGTGCTAGTCGGTTCCCTAGCGGGAGGGGCGGGGAGCTGTTTTTT

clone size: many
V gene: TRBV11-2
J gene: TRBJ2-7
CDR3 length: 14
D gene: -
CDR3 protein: CASRRGHSSYEQYF
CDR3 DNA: TGTGCCAGCAGGAGGGGACATAGCTCCTACGAGCAGTACTTC

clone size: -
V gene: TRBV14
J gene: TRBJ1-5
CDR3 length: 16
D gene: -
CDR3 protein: CASSRQGGGGNQPQHF
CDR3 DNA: TGTGCCAGCAGCCGACAAGGCGGAGGGGGCAATCAGCCCCAGCATTTT

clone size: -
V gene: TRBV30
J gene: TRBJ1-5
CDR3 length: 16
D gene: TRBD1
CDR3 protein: CAWSAGEGAGDRPQHF
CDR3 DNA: TGTGCCTGGAGTGCTGGGGAGGGGGCCGGGGATAGGCCCCAGCATTTT

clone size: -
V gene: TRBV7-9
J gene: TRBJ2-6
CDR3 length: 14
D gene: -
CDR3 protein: CASSSETGANVLTF
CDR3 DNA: TGTGCCAGCAGCTCAGAGACAGGGGCCAACGTCCTGACTTTC

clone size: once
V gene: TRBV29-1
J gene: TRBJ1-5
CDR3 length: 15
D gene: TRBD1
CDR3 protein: CSVESDRVGNQPQHF
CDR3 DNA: TGCAGCGTTGAATCCGACAGGGTGGGTAATCAGCCCCAGCATTTT

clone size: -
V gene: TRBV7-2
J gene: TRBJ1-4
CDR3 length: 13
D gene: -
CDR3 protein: CASSRGLYEKLFF
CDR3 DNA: TGTGCCAGCAGCCGAGGGCTATATGAAAAACTGTTTTTT

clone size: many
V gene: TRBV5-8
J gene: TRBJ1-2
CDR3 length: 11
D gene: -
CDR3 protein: CASSYERGYTF
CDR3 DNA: TGTGCCAGCAGCTACGAAAGGGGCTACACCTTC

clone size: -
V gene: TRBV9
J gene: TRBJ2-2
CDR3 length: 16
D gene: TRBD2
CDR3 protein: CASSTGLAGGPGELFF
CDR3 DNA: TGTGCCAGCAGCACCGGACTTGCGGGGGGGCCCGGGGAGCTGTTTTTT

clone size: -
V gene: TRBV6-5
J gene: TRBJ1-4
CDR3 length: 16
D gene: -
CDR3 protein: CASSYYETSANEKLFF
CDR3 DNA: TGTGCCAGCAGTTACTATGAGACGTCGGCTAATGAAAAACTGTTTTTT

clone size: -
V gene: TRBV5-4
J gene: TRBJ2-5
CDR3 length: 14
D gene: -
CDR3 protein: CASSLDRHQETQCF
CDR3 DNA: TGTGCCAGCAGCTTGGACAGGCACCAAGAGACCCAGTGCTTC

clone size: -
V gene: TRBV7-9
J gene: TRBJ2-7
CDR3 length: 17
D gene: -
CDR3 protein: CASSLGVGGFSSYEQYF
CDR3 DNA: TGTGCCAGCAGCTTGGGAGTAGGGGGTTTTAGCTCCTACGAGCAGTACTTC

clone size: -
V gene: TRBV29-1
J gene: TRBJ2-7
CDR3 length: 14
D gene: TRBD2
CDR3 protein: CSVVTSGARGEQYF
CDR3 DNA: TGCAGCGTTGTAACTAGCGGAGCTAGGGGCGAGCAGTACTTC

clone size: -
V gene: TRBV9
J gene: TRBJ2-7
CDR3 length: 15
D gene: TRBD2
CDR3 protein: CASSVGTGGGYEQYF
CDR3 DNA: TGTGCCAGCAGCGTAGGGACGGGGGGTGGCTACGAGCAGTACTTC

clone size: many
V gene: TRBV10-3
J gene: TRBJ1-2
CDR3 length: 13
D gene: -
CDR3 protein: CAISVPGGSGYTF
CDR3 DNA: TGTGCCATCAGTGTTCCCGGGGGCTCCGGCTACACCTTC

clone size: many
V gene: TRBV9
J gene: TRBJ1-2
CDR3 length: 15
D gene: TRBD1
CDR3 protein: CASSVGQGRNYGYTF
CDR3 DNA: TGTGCCAGCAGCGTAGGACAGGGCCGAAACTATGGCTACACCTTC

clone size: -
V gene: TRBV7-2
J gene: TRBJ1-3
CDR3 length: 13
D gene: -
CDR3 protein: CASSLPAGNTIYF
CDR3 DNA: TGTGCCAGCAGCTTACCCGCTGGAAACACCATATATTTT

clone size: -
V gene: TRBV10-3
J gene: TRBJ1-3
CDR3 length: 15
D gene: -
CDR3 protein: CACRPWTVSGNTIYF
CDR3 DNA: TGTGCCTGCCGTCCCTGGACAGTCTCAGGAAACACCATATATTTT

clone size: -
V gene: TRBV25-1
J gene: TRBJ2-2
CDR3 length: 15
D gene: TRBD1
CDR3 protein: CASKLTGFATGELFF
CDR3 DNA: TGTGCCAGCAAATTGACAGGGTTTGCCACCGGGGAGCTGTTTTTT

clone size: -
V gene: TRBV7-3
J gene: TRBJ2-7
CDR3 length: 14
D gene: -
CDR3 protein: CASSQRVPSYEQYF
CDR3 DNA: TGTGCCAGCAGCCAGAGGGTCCCCTCCTACGAGCAGTACTTC

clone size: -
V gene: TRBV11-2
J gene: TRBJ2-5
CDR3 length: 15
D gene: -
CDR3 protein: CASHYETGNQETQYF
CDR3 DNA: TGTGCCAGCCATTACGAGACAGGCAACCAAGAGACCCAGTACTTC

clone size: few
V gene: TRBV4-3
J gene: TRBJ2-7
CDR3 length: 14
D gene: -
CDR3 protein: CASSPWGQGYEQYF
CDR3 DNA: TGCGCCAGCAGCCCCTGGGGGCAGGGCTACGAGCAGTACTTC

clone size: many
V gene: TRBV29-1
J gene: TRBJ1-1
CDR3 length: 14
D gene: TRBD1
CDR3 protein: CSAVGQDQNTEAFF
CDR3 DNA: TGCAGCGCCGTTGGACAGGACCAGAACACTGAAGCTTTCTTT

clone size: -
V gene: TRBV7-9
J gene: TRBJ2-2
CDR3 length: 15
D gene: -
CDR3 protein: CASSPLEGETGELFF
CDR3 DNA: TGTGCCAGCTCACCTCTCGAGGGAGAGACCGGGGAGCTGTTTTTT

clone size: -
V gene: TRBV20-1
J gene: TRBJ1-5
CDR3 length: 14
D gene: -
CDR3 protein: CSAPEGIGLQPQHF
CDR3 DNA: TGCAGTGCTCCCGAGGGGATAGGTCTCCAGCCCCAGCATTTT

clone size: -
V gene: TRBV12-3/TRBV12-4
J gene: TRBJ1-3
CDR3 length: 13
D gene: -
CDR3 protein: CASRVLGGNTIYF
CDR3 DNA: TGTGCCAGCAGAGTATTAGGGGGAAACACCATATATTTT

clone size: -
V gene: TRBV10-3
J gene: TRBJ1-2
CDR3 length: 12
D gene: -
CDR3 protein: CAISDGGWGYTF
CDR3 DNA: TGTGCCATCAGTGACGGGGGCTGGGGCTACACCTTC

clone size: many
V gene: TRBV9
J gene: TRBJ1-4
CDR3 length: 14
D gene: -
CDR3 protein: CASSVLAGAEKLFF
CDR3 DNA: TGTGCCAGCAGCGTATTGGCAGGGGCTGAAAAACTGTTTTTT